This T cell receptor beta chain was sequenced for a study of blood T cells in healthy people across ages. The CDR3 spans 17 residues. Trimming removed 0 bases from V and 3 bases from J, with 16 bases in between. CDR1 and CDR2 (germline): SGHRS, YFSETQ. Sample-barcoded 5' priming and a J-beta primer mix drove a second PCR of 7 to 11 cycles. TCRdb called the 5' RACE reads again in MiXCR, with one record for every CDR3 protein. Among approximately 1,100,000 distinct CDR3 sequences, 40% to 55% were seen once, and the ten largest hold under 20%. Specimen: blood. The rearrangement links TRBV5-1 to TRBJ2-1, with D perhaps being TRBD1 or TRBD2 (5 bases each). The origin of this receptor is a woman aged 55 to 70 in good health. The CDR3 sequence: CASSLAFGAQHYNEQFF. In nucleotides, the CDR3 is TGCGCCAGCAGCTTGGCTTTCGGGGCCCAACACTACAATGAGCAGTTCTTC.